A single T cell receptor beta chain is shown here with its context. The germline V gene encodes CDR1 SGHDT and CDR2 YYEEEE. The length of the CDR3 is 14 residues. The V gene end was trimmed by 3 bases and the J gene end by 4 bases; junction bases not matched to a gene: 5. This sample is drawn from a study of CD8 T cells in Susac syndrome. With random hexamers, 0.5 to 1 ug RNA was reverse transcribed. TCRdb recomputed calls from the immunoSEQ multiplex PCR reads with MiXCR, one row per CDR3 protein. The table records 80,000 or so distinct CDR3 sequences, approximately 94% of them present only once. Sequences were obtained from CD4+ T cells from PBMCs. The clonotype comes from a human donor with Susac syndrome. This chain uses TRBV5-6 with TRBJ1-1, with 8 bases fitting TRBD1. The CDR3, as DNA: TGTGCCAGCAGCTCAACGACAGGGGTCACTGAAGCTTTCTTT. This gives the protein CASSSTTGVTEAFF.